This T cell receptor beta chain was recorded in a study of tumor-infiltrating lymphocytes in oesophageal squamous cell carcinoma. TCRdb called the reads again in MiXCR, with one record for every CDR3 protein. The repertoire holds over 9,000 distinct CDR3 sequences, with around 50% as singletons. Germline V gives CDR1 DFQATT, CDR2 SNEGSKA (reference sequence). The CDR3 consists of 14 residues. The receptor comes from a female donor with esophageal squamous cell carcinoma. V usage is TRBV20-1 and J usage is TRBJ2-3; D call uncertain. The J call may be faulty, since TRBJ2-7 better matches the DNA end. The sequencing sample was made of blood. CDR3 nucleotides: TGCAGTGCTAGACCAATGACTCAAACCTACGAGCAGTACTTC. This sequence encodes CSARPMTQTYEQYF.